Below, 23 T cell receptor beta chains from the same sample are listed, as sequenced in a study of vaccination and CD4 T cells after COVID-19. Treatment described: roughly 10-day PBMC culture with coronavirus spike peptide pools or control peptides (ViraFEST assay). The assay that was used to sequence DNA from cultured CD4+ T cells was the Oncomine TCR Beta short-read assay. One entry per CDR3 protein results from TCRdb running MiXCR on the PCR reads. The data contain 13,000 or so distinct CDR3 sequences, 35% to 45% of them singletons. No antigens are known for them. This specimen was CD4+ T cells from blood, cultured in vitro, taken after SARS-CoV-2 vaccination. These TCRs come from a human donor who had recovered from COVID-19.

This chain uses TRBV3-1 with TRBJ2-3, with D uncertain. Germline assignment: CDR1 LGHDT and CDR2 YNNKEL (reference sequence). V was shortened by 1 base and J by 3 bases, with 5 bases between the two germline ends. This CDR3 contains 13 residues. In DNA form, the CDR3 reads TGTGCCAGCAGCCAAGGTCCGACAGATACGCAGTATTTT. It codes for CASSQGPTDTQYF.

The chain uses TRBV4-2 and TRBJ2-3, with 8 bases aligning to TRBD2. The J segment lost 0 bases and the V segment lost 2 bases, leaving 10 bases of the junction unmatched. The germline gives CDR1 LGHNA, CDR2 YNFKEQ. The CDR3 is 18 amino acids. CDR3 coding DNA: TGTGCCAGCAGCCAATCGCGCGGGGGGTTCCCTAGCACAGATACGCAGTATTTT. As protein: CASSQSRGGFPSTDTQYF.

The genes are TRBV20-1 and TRBJ2-7, with 11 bases fitting TRBD1. The closer fit of TRBJ2-5 to the DNA end suggests the J call may be wrong. Germline V CDR1 and CDR2: DFQATT, SNEGSKA (reference sequence). The CDR3 loop spans 16 amino acids. As DNA, the CDR3 is TGCAGTGCTGGAAGGGACAGGGGGGTATGGGAAGAGACCCAGTACTTC. It codes for CSAGRDRGVWEETQYF.

This CDR3 is CASSVDRGSYNEQFF. The CDR3 DNA is TGTGCCAGCAGTGTGGACAGGGGCTCCTACAATGAGCAGTTCTTC. The V and J genes are TRBV27 and TRBJ2-1; the match to TRBD1 covers 9 bases. V lost 5 bases to trimming and J lost 0 bases; unmatched junction nucleotides: 2. The CDR3 spans 15 residues. Germline V gene data show CDR1 as MNHEY and CDR2 as SMNVEV (reference sequence).

V gene TRBV12-3 or TRBV12-4 combines with J gene TRBJ2-5; 7 nucleotides match TRBD2. The CDR3 contains 14 residues. V lost 6 bases and J lost 1; bases outside the gene matches: 5. Here the CDR3 DNA reads TGTGCCAGCAGAACCGGGACTACCCAAGAGACCCAGTACTTC. Residues: CASRTGTTQETQYF.

This chain uses TRBV6-1 with TRBJ2-5; 11 bases match TRBD1. Germline V gene lookup returns CDR1 MNHNS and CDR2 SASEGT. V trimming: 5 bases; J trimming: 5 bases; junction bases outside the gene matches: 10. This CDR3 comprises 16 residues. CDR3 sequence: CASSLSDRGPWETQYF. The CDR3 region has the DNA TGTGCCAGCAGTCTCTCGGACAGGGGGCCTTGGGAGACCCAGTACTTC.

V usage is TRBV11-2 and J usage is TRBJ1-1; D not certain. Between the trimmed V and J ends, which lost 2 bases and 1 base, there was a span of 5 bases. The length of the CDR3 is 13 residues. Germline V CDR1 and CDR2: SGHAT, FQNNGV. The CDR3 DNA follows: TGTGCCAGCAGCTTACGGGCGAACACTGAAGCTTTCTTT. As protein: CASSLRANTEAFF.

The J gene is TRBJ1-1, the V gene TRBV11-3; weak D call: TRBD1 (6 bases). The length of the CDR3 is 15 residues. V lost 0 bases, J lost 5 bases, and 13 bases lay in between. Per germline, CDR1 SGHNT and CDR2 YENEEA. The CDR3 here is CASSLEGRGLTEAFF. CDR3 DNA sequence: TGTGCCAGCAGCTTAGAGGGCAGGGGTCTTACTGAAGCTTTCTTT.

V usage is TRBV7-3 and J usage is TRBJ1-2, with D uncertain. Germline V CDR1 and CDR2: SGHTA, FQGTGA. Deletions cut 2 bases from V and 4 bases from J, with 5 bases between. This CDR3 is built from 12 residues. CDR3 in DNA: TGTGCCAGCAGCTTAGTTCCCTATGGCTACACCTTC. This codes for CASSLVPYGYTF.

This clonotype was seen only once. This chain joins TRBV5-4 and TRBJ2-3; D gene unclear. CDR3 length: 15 residues. Germline loops: CDR1 SGHNT, CDR2 YYREEE (reference sequence). With 0 bases removed from V and 2 bases from J, the gap between germline ends came to 10 bases. CDR3 region: CASSLEPVTTDTQYF. Written as DNA, the CDR3 is TGTGCCAGCAGCTTGGAACCCGTAACCACAGATACGCAGTATTTT.

The chain combines TRBV6-1 with TRBJ2-1, with TRBD2 matching over 13 bases. V lost 4 bases, J lost 13 bases, and 10 bases stayed unmatched. The CDR3 has 15 residues. Germline loops: CDR1 MNHNS, CDR2 SASEGT. In DNA form, the CDR3 reads TGTGCCAGCAGTGCCGACCGGACTAGCGGGAGAAGTCAGTTCTTC. It encodes CASSADRTSGRSQFF.

This clonotype was picked up a small number of times. The junction differs from germline at one of its ends, possibly a read error. The rearrangement uses TRBV20-1 and TRBJ2-7; possible D gene TRBD1, 5 bases. The CDR3 sequence is 13 residues long. The germline gives CDR1 DFQATT, CDR2 SNEGSKA (reference sequence). The CDR3 nucleotides are TGTGGGGCGGAAGCACTCCCTGGGTACGAGCAGTACTTC. Translated, it gives CGAEALPGYEQYF.

Here the CDR3 DNA reads TGTGCCAGCAGCCAAGGGAGGAGTTCAAAAGAGACCCAGTACTTC. This translates into CASSQGRSSKETQYF. The genes are TRBV3-1 and TRBJ2-5; TRBD2 might be the D (5 bases). CDR1 LGHDT and CDR2 YNNKEL come from the germline V gene (reference sequence). This CDR3 is 15 amino acids long. V lost 1 base to trimming and J lost 3 bases, with 12 bases between them.

The chain carries TRBV7-9 and TRBJ2-3, with TRBD2 matching 9 bases. Germline V gives CDR1 SEHNR, CDR2 FQNEAQ (reference sequence). The J segment lost 4 bases and the V segment lost 5 bases, leaving 7 bases of the junction unmatched. The CDR3 consists of 15 residues. CDR3 in amino acids: CASSMSGGFADTQYF. CDR3 bases: TGTGCCAGCAGCATGAGCGGGGGGTTTGCAGATACGCAGTATTTT.

The CDR3 sequence: CASSHRGIIYEQYF. For the CDR3, the DNA is TGTGCCAGCAGCCACAGGGGAATAATCTACGAGCAGTACTTC. This chain connects TRBV7-2 to TRBJ2-7; TRBD1 agrees at 7 bases. CDR3 size: 14 residues. The germline gives CDR1 SGHTA, CDR2 FQGNSA. V shed 5 bases and J 3 bases; nucleotides not matched to a gene: 7.

This clonotype was found a few times. The chain links TRBV24-1 to TRBJ2-5; no reliable D call. The CDR3 has 9 amino acids. Per the germline V gene, CDR1 is KGHDR and CDR2 is SFDVKD. Trimming took off 10 bases at V and 5 bases at J, with 4 bases between the two ends. The CDR3 reads CATPETQYF. CDR3 in DNA: TGTGCCACTCCGGAGACCCAGTACTTC.

The J gene is TRBJ2-2, the V gene TRBV5-8; weak D call: TRBD2 (5 bases). In germline, CDR1 is SGHTS, CDR2 YDEGEE. The CDR3 extends over 15 amino acids. V dropped 4 bases and J dropped 2 bases, with 12 bases sitting between them. CDR3 DNA: TGTGCCAGCAGCGTGAGGACGGGAAACACCGGGGAGCTGTTTTTT. As protein: CASSVRTGNTGELFF.

The chain is built from TRBV2 and TRBJ2-1; 12 bases are shared with TRBD1. The germline V gene has CDR1 SNHLY and CDR2 FYNNEI. There are 18 residues in the CDR3. V lost 2 bases, J lost 5 bases, and 10 bases stayed unmatched. The CDR3: CASSEFRDRGQVNNEQFF. CDR3 sequence (DNA): TGTGCCAGCAGTGAATTTAGGGACAGGGGGCAGGTTAACAATGAGCAGTTCTTC. The variable domain in full, with the rest retrieved from reference TRBV2 and TRBJ2-1, is EPEVTQTPSHQVTQMGQEVILRCVPISNHLYFYWYRQILGQKVEFLVSFYNNEISEKSEIFDDQFSVERPDGSNFTLKIRSTKLEDSAMYFCASSEFRDRGQVNNEQFFGPGTRLTVL.

Only a few counts were recorded for this clonotype. The chain joins TRBV6-1 to TRBJ1-5; 7 bases line up with TRBD1. The CDR3 extends over 14 amino acids. Germline assignment: CDR1 MNHNS and CDR2 SASEGT. Unmatched junction bases numbered 9, after V lost 3 bases and J lost 10 bases. The CDR3 sequence: CASSEGTASEPQHF. The CDR3 DNA reads as TGTGCCAGCAGTGAGGGGACAGCCTCCGAACCCCAGCATTTT.

This rearrangement joins TRBV7-9 to TRBJ1-6; 9 bases are a match to TRBD1. With 5 bases clipped from V and 9 bases from J, the junction kept 5 bases outside the gene matches. Germline lookup yields CDR1 SEHNR and CDR2 FQNEAQ (reference sequence). The CDR3 loop spans 14 amino acids. The CDR3 reads CASSEGQGGSPLHF. In DNA, the CDR3 is TGTGCCAGCAGCGAGGGACAGGGCGGTTCACCCCTCCACTTT. Variable domain in full (rest from reference TRBV7-9 and TRBJ1-6): DTGVSQNPRHKITKRGQNVTFRCDPISEHNRLYWYRQTLGQGPEFLTYFQNEAQLEKSRLLSDRFSAERPKGSFSTLEIQRTEQGDSAMYLCASSEGQGGSPLHFGNGTRLTVT.

The rearrangement uses TRBV10-1 and TRBJ2-7; 10 bases agree with TRBD2. The junction had 5 bases not matched to a gene; V was cut back by 2 bases and J by 4 bases. CDR1 is WNHNN and CDR2 is SYGVQD in the germline V gene (reference sequence). The CDR3 covers 15 residues. CDR3 sequence (DNA): TGCGCCAGCAGTGAGGGGCTAGCGGGAGCTTACGAGCAGTACTTC. Amino acid sequence: CASSEGLAGAYEQYF.

About this clonotype itself: The junction shows a germline mismatch at one end, possibly a read error. CDR3 DNA sequence: TGCGCCAGCAGCCCCCGGGGCAGCATACCGGTTTACCAAGAGACCCAGTACTTC. This codes for CASSPRGSIPVYQETQYF. The gene calls are TRBV7-9 and TRBJ2-5; D may match TRBD1 or TRBD2 (5 bases each). The germline V gene has CDR1 SEHNR and CDR2 FQNEAQ (reference sequence). The CDR3 loop spans 18 amino acids.

Note on this clonotype: Relative to the germline gene, one junction end is altered; a read error may explain this. This chain uses TRBV27 with TRBJ1-2; the D is unclear. The V gene's germline CDR1 is MNHEY and CDR2 SMNVEV (reference sequence). This CDR3 has 13 residues. The CDR3 nucleotides read TGTGCCAGCAGTACAGCGGGTGCCTATAGCTACACCTTC. Translating it yields CASSTAGAYSYTF.